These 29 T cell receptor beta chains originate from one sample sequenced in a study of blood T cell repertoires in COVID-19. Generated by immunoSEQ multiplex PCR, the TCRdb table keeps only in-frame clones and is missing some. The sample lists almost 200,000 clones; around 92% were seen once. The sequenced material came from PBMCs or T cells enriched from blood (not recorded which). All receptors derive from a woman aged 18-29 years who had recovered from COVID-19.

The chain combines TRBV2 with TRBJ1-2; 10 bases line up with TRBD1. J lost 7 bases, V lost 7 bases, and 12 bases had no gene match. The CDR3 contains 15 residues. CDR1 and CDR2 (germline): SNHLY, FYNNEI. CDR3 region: CASKVAGQGMGGYTF. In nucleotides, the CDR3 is TGTGCCAGCAAGGTCGCGGGACAGGGGATGGGTGGCTACACCTTC.

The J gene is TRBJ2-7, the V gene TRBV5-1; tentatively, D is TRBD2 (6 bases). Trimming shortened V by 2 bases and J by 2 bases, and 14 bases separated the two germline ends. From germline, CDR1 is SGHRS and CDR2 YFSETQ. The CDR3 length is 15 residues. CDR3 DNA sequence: TGCGCCAGCAGCTTAGACTACGGGGGACCCTACGAGCAGTACTTC. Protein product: CASSLDYGGPYEQYF.

CDR3 sequence reads: CASSIVGGTKNIQYF. The CDR3 coding sequence is TGTGCCAGCAGCATCGTGGGAGGAACCAAAAACATTCAGTACTTC. This chain uses TRBV7-9 with TRBJ2-4; tentatively, D is TRBD2 (6 bases). CDR3 length: 15 residues. V was clipped by 5 bases and J by 2 bases, with 13 bases between them. Germline V gene lookup returns CDR1 SEHNR and CDR2 FQNEAQ (reference sequence). Together with reference TRBV7-9 and TRBJ2-4, the CDR3 gives the full variable domain: DTGVSQNPRHKITKRGQNVTFRCDPISEHNRLYWYRQTLGQGPEFLTYFQNEAQLEKSRLLSDRFSAERPKGSFSTLEIQRTEQGDSAMYLCASSIVGGTKNIQYFGAGTRLSVL.

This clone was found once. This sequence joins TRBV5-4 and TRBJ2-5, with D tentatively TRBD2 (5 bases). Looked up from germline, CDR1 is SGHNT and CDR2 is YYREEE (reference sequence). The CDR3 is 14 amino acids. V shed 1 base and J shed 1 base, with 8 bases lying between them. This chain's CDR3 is CASSLWETQETQYF. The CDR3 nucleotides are TGTGCCAGCAGCTTGTGGGAGACCCAAGAGACCCAGTACTTC.

CDR3 nucleotides: TGTGCCAGCGAGAGGGAATACGAGCAGTACTTC. Residues: CASEREYEQYF. The V call is TRBV2, the J call TRBJ2-7; possibly TRBD2 for D (5 bases). Looked up from germline, CDR1 is SNHLY and CDR2 is FYNNEI. The CDR3 has 11 residues. V lost 8 bases, J lost 4 bases, and 9 bases lay in between.

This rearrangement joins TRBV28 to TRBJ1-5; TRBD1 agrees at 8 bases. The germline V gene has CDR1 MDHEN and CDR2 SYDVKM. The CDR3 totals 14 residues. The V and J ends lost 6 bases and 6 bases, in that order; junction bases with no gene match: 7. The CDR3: CASRLTGGGQPQHF. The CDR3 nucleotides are TGTGCCAGCAGGCTTACAGGGGGAGGTCAGCCCCAGCATTTT.

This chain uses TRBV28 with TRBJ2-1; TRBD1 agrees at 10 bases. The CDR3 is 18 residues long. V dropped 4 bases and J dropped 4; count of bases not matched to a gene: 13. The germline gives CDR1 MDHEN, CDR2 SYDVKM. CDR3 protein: CASSWGQGRTITYNEQFF. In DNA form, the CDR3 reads TGTGCCAGCAGTTGGGGACAGGGGCGGACGATAACTTACAATGAGCAGTTCTTC.

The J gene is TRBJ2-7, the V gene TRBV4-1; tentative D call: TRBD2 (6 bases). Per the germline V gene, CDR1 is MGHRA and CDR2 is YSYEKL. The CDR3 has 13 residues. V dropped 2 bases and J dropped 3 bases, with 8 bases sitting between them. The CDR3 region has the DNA TGCGCCAGCAGCCAAAGGGACTTCTACGAGCAGTACTTC. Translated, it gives CASSQRDFYEQYF.

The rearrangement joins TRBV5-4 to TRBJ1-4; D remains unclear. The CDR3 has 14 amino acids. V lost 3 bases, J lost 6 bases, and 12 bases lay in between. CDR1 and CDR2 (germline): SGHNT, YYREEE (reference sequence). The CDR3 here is CASSYRERDEKLFF. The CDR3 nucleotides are TGTGCCAGCAGCTACCGGGAACGGGATGAAAAACTGTTTTTT. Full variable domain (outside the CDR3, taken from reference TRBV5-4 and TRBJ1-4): ETGVTQSPTHLIKTRGQQVTLRCSSQSGHNTVSWYQQALGQGPQFIFQYYREEENGRGNFPPRFSGLQFPNYSSELNVNALELDDSALYLCASSYRERDEKLFFGSGTQLSVL.

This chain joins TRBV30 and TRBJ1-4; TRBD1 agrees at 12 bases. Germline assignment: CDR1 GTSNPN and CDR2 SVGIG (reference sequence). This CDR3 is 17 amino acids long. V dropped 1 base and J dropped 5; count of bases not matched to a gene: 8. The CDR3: CAWSAGQGAHGNEKLFF. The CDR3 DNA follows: TGTGCCTGGAGTGCGGGACAGGGGGCGCATGGGAATGAAAAACTGTTTTTT.

Written as DNA, the CDR3 is TGTGCCAGCAGTTTATCGGTTGGGAGCCGATTCTATGGCTACACCTTC. Its translation is CASSLSVGSRFYGYTF. This chain links TRBV27 with TRBJ1-2; D is unclear. The germline V gene encodes CDR1 MNHEY and CDR2 SMNVEV (reference sequence). The CDR3 is made up of 16 amino acids. The V end was cut by 0 bases, the J end by 4 bases, with 15 bases between.

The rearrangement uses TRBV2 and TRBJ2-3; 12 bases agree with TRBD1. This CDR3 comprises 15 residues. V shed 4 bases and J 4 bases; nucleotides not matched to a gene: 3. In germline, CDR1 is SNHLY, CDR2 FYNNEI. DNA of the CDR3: TGTGCCAGCAGTGCGGGACAGGGGGCTTCAGATACGCAGTATTTT. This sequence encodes CASSAGQGASDTQYF.

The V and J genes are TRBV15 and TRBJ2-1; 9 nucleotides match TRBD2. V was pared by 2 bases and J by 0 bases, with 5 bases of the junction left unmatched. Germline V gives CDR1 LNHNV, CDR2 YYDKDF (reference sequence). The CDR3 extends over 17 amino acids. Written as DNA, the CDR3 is TGTGCCACCAGCAGACTTACTAGCGGGCCCTCCTACAATGAGCAGTTCTTC. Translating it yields CATSRLTSGPSYNEQFF.

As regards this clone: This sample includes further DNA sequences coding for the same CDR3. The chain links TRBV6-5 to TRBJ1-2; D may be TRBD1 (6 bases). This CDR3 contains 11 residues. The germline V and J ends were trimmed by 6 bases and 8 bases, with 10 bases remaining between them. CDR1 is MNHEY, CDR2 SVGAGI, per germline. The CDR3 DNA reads TGTGCCAGCAGCAGCAGGGGAGGCTACACCTTC. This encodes CASSSRGGYTF.

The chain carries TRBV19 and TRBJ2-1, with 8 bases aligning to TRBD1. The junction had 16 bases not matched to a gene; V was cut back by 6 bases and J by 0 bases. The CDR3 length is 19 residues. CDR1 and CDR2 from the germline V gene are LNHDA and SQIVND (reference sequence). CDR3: CASSPRGQGAILSYNEQFF. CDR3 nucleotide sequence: TGTGCCAGTAGCCCTAGAGGTCAGGGGGCGATTCTCTCCTACAATGAGCAGTTCTTC.

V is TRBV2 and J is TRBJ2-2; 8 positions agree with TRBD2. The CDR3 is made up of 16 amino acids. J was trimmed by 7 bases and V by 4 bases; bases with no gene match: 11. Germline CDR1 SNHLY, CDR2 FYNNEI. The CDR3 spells CASSVEVAGYNGELFF. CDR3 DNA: TGTGCCAGCAGTGTCGAGGTAGCGGGATATAACGGGGAGCTGTTTTTT.

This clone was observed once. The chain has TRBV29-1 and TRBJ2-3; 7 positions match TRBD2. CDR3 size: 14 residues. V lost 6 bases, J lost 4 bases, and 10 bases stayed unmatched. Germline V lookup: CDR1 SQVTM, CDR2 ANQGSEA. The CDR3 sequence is CSVDSGFRADTQYF. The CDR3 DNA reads TGCAGCGTAGATAGCGGGTTCCGGGCAGATACGCAGTATTTT.

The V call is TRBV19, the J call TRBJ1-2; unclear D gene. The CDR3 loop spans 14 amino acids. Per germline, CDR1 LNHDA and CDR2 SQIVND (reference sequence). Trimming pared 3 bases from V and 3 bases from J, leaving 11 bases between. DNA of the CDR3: TGTGCCAGTAGTATCTTCGACTGGGACTATGGCTACACCTTC. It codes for CASSIFDWDYGYTF.

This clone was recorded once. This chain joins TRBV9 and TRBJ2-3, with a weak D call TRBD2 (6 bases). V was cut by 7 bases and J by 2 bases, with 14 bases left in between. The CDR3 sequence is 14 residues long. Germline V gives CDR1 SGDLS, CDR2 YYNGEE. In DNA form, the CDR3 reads TGTGCCAGCCAACCGCGGGGCGTCACAGATACGCAGTATTTT. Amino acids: CASQPRGVTDTQYF.

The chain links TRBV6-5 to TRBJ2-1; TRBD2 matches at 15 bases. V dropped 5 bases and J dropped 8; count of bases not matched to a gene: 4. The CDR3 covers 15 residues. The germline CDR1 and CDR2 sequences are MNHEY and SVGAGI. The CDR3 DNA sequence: TGTGCCAGCAGTCGGACTAGCGGGGGGGCAGATGAGCAGTTCTTC. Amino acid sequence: CASSRTSGGADEQFF.

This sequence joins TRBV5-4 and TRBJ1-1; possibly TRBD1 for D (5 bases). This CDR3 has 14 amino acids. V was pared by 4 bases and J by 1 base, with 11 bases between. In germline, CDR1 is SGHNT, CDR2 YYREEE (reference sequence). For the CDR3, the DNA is TGTGCCAGCAGCCTGACAGCTCCGAACACTGAAGCTTTCTTT. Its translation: CASSLTAPNTEAFF. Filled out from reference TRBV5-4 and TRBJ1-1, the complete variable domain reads ETGVTQSPTHLIKTRGQQVTLRCSSQSGHNTVSWYQQALGQGPQFIFQYYREEENGRGNFPPRFSGLQFPNYSSELNVNALELDDSALYLCASSLTAPNTEAFFGQGTRLTVV.

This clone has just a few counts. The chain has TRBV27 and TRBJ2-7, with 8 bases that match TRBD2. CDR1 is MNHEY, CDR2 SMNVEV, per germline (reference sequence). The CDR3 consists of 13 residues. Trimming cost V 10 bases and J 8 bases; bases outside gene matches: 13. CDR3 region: CATRGGSSTKQYF. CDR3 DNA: TGTGCCACCCGGGGGGGGAGCTCTACGAAGCAGTACTTC.

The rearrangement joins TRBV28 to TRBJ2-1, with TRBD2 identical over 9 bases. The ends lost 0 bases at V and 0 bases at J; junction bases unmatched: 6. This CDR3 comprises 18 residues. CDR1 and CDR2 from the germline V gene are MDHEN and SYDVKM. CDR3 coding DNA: TGTGCCAGCAGTTTATGGGGTAGCGGGGGCCACTCCTACAATGAGCAGTTCTTC. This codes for CASSLWGSGGHSYNEQFF.

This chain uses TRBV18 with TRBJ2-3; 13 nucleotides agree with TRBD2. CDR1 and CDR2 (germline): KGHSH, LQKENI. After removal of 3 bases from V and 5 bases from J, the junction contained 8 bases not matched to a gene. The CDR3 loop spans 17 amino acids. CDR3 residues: CASSPRWTSGGQDTQYF. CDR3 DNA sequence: TGTGCCAGCTCACCCCGCTGGACTAGCGGGGGTCAAGATACGCAGTATTTT.

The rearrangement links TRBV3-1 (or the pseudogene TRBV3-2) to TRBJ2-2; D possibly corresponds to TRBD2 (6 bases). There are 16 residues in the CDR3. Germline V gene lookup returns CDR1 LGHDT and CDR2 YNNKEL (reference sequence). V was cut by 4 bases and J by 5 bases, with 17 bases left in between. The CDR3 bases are TGTGCCAGCAGCCCGCCGCGTGGACGGGGGACCGGGGAGCTGTTTTTT. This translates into CASSPPRGRGTGELFF.

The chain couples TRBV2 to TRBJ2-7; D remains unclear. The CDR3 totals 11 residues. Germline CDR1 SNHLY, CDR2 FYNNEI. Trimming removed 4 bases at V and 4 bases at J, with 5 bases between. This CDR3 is CASSVKYEQYF. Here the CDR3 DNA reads TGTGCCAGCAGTGTTAAATACGAGCAGTACTTC.

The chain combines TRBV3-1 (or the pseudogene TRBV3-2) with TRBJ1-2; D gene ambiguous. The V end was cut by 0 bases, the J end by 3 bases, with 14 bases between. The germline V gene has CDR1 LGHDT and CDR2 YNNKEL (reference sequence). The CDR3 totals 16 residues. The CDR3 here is CASSQDTLNTHYGYTF. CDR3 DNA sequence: TGTGCCAGCAGCCAAGACACTTTGAATACCCACTATGGCTACACCTTC.

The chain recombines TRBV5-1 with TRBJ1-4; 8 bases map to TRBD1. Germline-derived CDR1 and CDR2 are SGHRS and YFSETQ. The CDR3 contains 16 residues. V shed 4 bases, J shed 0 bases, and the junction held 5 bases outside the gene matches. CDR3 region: CASSTGQGTTNEKLFF. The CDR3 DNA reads TGCGCCAGCAGCACCGGACAGGGAACAACTAATGAAAAACTGTTTTTT.

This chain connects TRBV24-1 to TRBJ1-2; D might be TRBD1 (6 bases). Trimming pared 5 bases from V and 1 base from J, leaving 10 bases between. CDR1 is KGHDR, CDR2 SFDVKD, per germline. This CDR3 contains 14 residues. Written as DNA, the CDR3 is TGTGCCACCAGTGGGACAGTCTTTAACTATGGCTACACCTTC. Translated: CATSGTVFNYGYTF.